This is a list of T cell receptor beta chains from one sample in a study of identical twins. TCRdb passed the 5' RACE reads through MiXCR, listing each CDR3 protein once. The repertoire has approximately 600,000 distinct CDR3 sequences, just under 10% of them found once; the top ten carry roughly 3%. The same sample was also studied in work on yellow fever vaccine responses in identical twins.

What was sequenced was PBMCs. The receptors derive from a woman aged 18-29 years in good health. The CDR3 runs from the conserved cysteine through the conserved F or W.

V gene,J gene,CDR3 protein
TRBV6-1,TRBJ2-5,CASRDTVQETQYF
TRBV3-1,TRBJ1-1,CASSRGPITEAFF
TRBV2,TRBJ1-4,CASSEDTSGEKLFF
TRBV20-1,TRBJ2-3,CSARTLTGLAGGPRFSTDTQYF
TRBV30,TRBJ2-1,CAWSVGVASYNEQFF
TRBV7-2,TRBJ1-1,CASSRRDRGPNTEAFF
TRBV9,TRBJ2-5,CASSVGDIIQETQYF
TRBV18,TRBJ2-7,CASSQGLMYEQYF
TRBV7-6,TRBJ2-1,CASSLGIHNEQFF
TRBV29-1,TRBJ2-7,CSVRGVDPLGEQYF
TRBV7-9,TRBJ1-1,CAGQLGQGYTEAFF
TRBV4-3,TRBJ2-1,CASSQDNTAGNEQFF
TRBV20-1,TRBJ2-7,CSAQKGPNEQYF
TRBV12-3/TRBV12-4,TRBJ2-7,CASSGPASSGSSYEQYF
TRBV11-2,TRBJ2-1,CASSPFGGTDNEQFF
TRBV29-1,TRBJ2-2,CSVGGLSGELFF
TRBV3-1,TRBJ2-3,CASSHEPQRGTSGSFPTDTQYF
TRBV6-1,TRBJ2-1,CASSLAGGAYNEQFF
TRBV29-1,TRBJ2-1,CSVKRHNEQFF
TRBV7-9,TRBJ1-1,CASDERIQPMNTEAFF
TRBV12-3/TRBV12-4,TRBJ2-7,CASSLLGMYEQYF
TRBV7-9,TRBJ1-2,CASSLGQIYGYTF
TRBV9,TRBJ2-7,CASSAAGGPGSYEQYF
TRBV4-3,TRBJ2-1,CASSQETISYNEQFF
TRBV20-1,TRBJ2-7,CSARQDSTVPYEQYF
TRBV5-1,TRBJ2-7,CASSWSYPGQGPLEQYF
TRBV20-1,TRBJ2-5,CSARPPNQETQYF
TRBV5-1,TRBJ2-1,CASSRGQGPYNEQFF
TRBV29-1,TRBJ2-3,CSDISGSGTDTQYF
TRBV28,TRBJ1-3,CASTNYRVSGNTIYF
TRBV28,TRBJ2-3,CASSSYVGLAGADYTDTQYF